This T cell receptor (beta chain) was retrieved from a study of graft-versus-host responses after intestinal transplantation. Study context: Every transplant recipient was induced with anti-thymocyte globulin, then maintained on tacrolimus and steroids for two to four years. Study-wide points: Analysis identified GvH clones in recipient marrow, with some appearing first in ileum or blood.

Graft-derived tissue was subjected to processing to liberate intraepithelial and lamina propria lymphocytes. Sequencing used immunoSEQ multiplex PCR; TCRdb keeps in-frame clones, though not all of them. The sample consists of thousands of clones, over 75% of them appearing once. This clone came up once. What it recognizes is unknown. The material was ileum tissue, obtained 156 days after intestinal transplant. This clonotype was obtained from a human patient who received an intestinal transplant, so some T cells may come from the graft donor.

The DNA for the CDR3 is TGTGCCAGCAGCGTACGGGGGGGAGGCTACGAGCAGTACTTC. This gives the protein CASSVRGGGYEQYF. The chain couples TRBV9 to TRBJ2-7; 8 bases match TRBD2. This CDR3 has 14 residues. V lost 1 base and J lost 3; bases outside the gene matches: 3. Germline CDR1 is SGDLS and CDR2 is YYNGEE.